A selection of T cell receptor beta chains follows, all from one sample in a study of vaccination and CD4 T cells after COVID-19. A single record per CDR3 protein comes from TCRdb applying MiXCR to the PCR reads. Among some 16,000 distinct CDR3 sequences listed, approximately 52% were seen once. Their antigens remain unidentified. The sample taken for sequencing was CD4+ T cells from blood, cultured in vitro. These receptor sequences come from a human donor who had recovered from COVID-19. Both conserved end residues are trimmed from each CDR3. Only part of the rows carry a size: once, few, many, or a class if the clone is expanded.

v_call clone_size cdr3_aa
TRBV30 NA AWSGVTYNSPLH
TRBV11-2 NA ASSFPGAYEQY
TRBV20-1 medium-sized SASIRMETQY
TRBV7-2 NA ASSLVVGRGAGELF
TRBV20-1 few SAITGQGEETQY
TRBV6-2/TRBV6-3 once ASRKREGQPQH
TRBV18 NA ASSSAEINEQF
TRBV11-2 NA ASSFRLLGLTGELF
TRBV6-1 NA ASSGGGTAVNYGYT
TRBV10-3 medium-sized AISEEVTVNYEQY
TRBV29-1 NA SDEGGKTYNEQF
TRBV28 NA ASITQGARGQPQH
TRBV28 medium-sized ASSGTPTYEQY
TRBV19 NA ASSAGADTQY
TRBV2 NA ASGGQGVNQPQH
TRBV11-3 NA ASSLVVGQTYEQY
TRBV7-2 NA ASSLASYTEAF
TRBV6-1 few ASSGDRVSGELF
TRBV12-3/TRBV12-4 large ASSPQLMNTEAF
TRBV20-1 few SALDPTGTDTQY
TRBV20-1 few SAGLARSTDTQY
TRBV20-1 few SARDHSPAGTYGYT
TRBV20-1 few SARGPNTEAF
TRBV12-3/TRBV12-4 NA ASSLYEGDYNEQF
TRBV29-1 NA SVVAGSETQY
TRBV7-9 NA ASKNPSTDTQY
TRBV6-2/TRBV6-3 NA ASSYSNTAYEQY